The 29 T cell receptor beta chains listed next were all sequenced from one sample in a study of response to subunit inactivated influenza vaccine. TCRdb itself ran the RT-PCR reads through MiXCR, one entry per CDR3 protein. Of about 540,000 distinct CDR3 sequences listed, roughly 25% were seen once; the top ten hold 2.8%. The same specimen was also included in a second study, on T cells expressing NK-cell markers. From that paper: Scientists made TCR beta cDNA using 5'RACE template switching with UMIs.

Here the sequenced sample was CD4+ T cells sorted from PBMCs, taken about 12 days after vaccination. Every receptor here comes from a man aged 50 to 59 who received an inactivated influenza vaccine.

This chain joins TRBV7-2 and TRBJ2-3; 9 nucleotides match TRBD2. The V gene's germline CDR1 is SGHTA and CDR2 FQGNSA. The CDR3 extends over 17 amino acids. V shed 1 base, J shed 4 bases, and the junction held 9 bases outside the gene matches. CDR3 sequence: CASSLVSSGRLADTQYF. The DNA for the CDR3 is TGTGCCAGCAGCTTAGTTTCCAGCGGGAGGTTGGCAGATACGCAGTATTTT.

The DNA for the CDR3 is TGCAGTGCTAGTCGGCCGGGTAGCAATCAGCCCCAGCATTTT. Translated, it gives CSASRPGSNQPQHF. The V gene is TRBV20-1, the J gene TRBJ1-5; D remains ambiguous. Per the germline V gene, CDR1 is DFQATT and CDR2 is SNEGSKA (reference sequence). V was trimmed by 3 bases and J by 0 bases, leaving 9 bases between them. The CDR3 has 14 residues.

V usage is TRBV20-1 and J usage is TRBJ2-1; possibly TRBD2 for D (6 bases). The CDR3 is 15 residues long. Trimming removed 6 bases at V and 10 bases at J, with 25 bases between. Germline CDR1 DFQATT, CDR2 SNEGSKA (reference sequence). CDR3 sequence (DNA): TGCAGTGCAGTGGTGGTCGGGAGATCTCTTGGGGAGCAGTTCTTC. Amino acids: CSAVVVGRSLGEQFF.

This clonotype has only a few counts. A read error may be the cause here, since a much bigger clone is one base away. This CDR3 is CASSVQGGAGHPQHF. DNA of the CDR3: TGTGCCAGCAGCGTGCAAGGGGGCGCGGGTCACCCCCAGCATTTT. The gene calls are TRBV5-5 and TRBJ1-5; 7 nucleotides line up with TRBD1. Germline trimming cut 4 bases from V and 10 bases from J; bases unmatched to any gene: 14. The CDR3 is 15 residues long. The germline gives CDR1 SGHKS, CDR2 YYEKEE (reference sequence).

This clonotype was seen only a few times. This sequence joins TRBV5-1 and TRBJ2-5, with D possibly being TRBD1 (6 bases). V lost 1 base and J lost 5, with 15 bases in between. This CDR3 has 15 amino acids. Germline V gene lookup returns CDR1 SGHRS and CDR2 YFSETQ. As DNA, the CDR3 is TGCGCCAGCAGCTTGTCGGGACAAAAGAGCGAGACCCAGTACTTC. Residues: CASSLSGQKSETQYF.

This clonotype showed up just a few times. CDR3 protein: CASSQVRSSYNEQFF. The CDR3 DNA reads TGCGCCAGCAGCCAAGTTAGGAGCTCCTACAATGAGCAGTTCTTC. The chain recombines TRBV4-1 with TRBJ2-1; no reliable D call. This CDR3 region has 15 residues. V was shortened by 1 base and J by 0 bases, with 7 bases between the two germline ends. Germline values: CDR1 MGHRA, CDR2 YSYEKL.

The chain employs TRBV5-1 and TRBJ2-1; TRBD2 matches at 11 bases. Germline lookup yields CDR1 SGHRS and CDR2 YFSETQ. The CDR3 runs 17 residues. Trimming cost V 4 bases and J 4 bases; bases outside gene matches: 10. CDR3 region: CASSIYSGGAKYNEQFF. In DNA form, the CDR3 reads TGCGCCAGCAGCATCTATAGCGGGGGGGCGAAGTACAATGAGCAGTTCTTC.

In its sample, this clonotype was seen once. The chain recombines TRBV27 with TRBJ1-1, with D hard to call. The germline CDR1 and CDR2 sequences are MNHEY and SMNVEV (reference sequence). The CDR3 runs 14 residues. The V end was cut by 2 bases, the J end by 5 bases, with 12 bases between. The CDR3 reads CASSLRSVYTEAFF. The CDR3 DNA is TGTGCCAGCAGTTTAAGGTCAGTTTATACTGAAGCTTTCTTT.

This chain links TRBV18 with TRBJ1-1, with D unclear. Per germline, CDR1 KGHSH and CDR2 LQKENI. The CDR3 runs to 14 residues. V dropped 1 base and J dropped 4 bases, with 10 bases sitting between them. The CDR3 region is CASSPRAGITEAFF. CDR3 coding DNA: TGTGCCAGCTCACCACGTGCGGGAATCACTGAAGCTTTCTTT. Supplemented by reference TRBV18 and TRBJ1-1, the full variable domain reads NAGVMQNPRHLVRRRGQEARLRCSPMKGHSHVYWYRQLPEEGLKFMVYLQKENIIDESGMPKERFSAEFPKEGPSILRIQQVVRGDSAAYFCASSPRAGITEAFFGQGTRLTVV.

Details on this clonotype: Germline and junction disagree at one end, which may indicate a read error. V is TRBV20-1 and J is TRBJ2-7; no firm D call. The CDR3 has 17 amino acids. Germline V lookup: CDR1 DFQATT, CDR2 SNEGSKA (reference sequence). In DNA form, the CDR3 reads TGCTGTGCTAGAGATAGCCCGCGACCTCTACGCCCCTACGAGCAGTACTTC. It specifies CCARDSPRPLRPYEQYF.

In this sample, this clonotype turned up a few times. Written as DNA, the CDR3 is TGTGCCAGCAGCCGATCCGAGACCCCCGAGGGCTACGAGCAGTACTTC. It is translated as CASSRSETPEGYEQYF. This chain connects TRBV3-1 to TRBJ2-7, with D possibly being TRBD2 (5 bases). The ends were cut back, 4 bases at V and 3 bases at J, with 19 bases in the middle. The length of the CDR3 is 16 residues. Germline V gene lookup returns CDR1 LGHDT and CDR2 YNNKEL (reference sequence).

This CDR3 reads CSASAVLSLPDTQYF. The CDR3 coding sequence is TGCAGTGCTAGTGCGGTACTGTCTCTCCCAGATACGCAGTATTTT. The chain links TRBV20-1 to TRBJ2-3; D unclear. In germline, CDR1 is DFQATT, CDR2 SNEGSKA (reference sequence). With 3 bases removed from V and 4 bases from J, the gap between germline ends came to 17 bases. The length of the CDR3 is 15 residues.

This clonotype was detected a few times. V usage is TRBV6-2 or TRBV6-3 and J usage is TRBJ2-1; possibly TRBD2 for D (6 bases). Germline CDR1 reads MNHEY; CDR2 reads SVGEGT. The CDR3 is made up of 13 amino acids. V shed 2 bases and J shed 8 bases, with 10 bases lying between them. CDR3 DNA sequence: TGTGCCAGCAGTTACCTGGGAGGCCATGAGCAGTTCTTC. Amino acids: CASSYLGGHEQFF.

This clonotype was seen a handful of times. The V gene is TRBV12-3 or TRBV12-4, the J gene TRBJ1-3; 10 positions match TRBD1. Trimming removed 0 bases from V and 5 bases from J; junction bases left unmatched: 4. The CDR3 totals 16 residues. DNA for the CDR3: TGTGCCAGCAGTTTAGCGGGACAGGGGCCCCGAAACACCATATATTTT. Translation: CASSLAGQGPRNTIYF.

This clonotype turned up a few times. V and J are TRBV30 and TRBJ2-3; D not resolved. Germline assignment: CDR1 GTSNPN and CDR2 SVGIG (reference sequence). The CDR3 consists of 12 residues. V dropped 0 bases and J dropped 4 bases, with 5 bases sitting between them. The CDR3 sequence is CAWSVGPDTQYF. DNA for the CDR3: TGTGCCTGGAGTGTAGGCCCAGATACGCAGTATTTT.

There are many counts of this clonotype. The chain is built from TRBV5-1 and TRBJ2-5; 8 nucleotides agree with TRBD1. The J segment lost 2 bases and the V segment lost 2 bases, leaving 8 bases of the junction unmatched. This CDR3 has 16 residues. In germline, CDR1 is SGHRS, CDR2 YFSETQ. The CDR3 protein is CASSLFRTGSQETQYF. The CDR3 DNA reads TGCGCCAGCAGCTTATTCAGGACAGGGAGTCAAGAGACCCAGTACTTC. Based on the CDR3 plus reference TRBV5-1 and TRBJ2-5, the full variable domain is KAGVTQTPRYLIKTRGQQVTLSCSPISGHRSVSWYQQTPGQGLQFLFEYFSETQRNKGNFPGRFSGRQFSNSRSEMNVSTLELGDSALYLCASSLFRTGSQETQYFGPGTRLLVL.

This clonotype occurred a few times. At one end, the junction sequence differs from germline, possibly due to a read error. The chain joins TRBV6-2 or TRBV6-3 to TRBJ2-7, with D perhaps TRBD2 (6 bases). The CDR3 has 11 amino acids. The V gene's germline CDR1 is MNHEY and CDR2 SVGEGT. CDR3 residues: CASSYLGTQDF. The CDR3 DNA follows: TGTGCCAGCAGTTACTTGGGGACTCAGGACTTC.

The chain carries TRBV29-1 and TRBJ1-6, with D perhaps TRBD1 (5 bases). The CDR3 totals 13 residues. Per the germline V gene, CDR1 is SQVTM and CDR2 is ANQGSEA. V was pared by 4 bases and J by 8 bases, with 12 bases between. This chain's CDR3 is CSVGYDSDSPLHF. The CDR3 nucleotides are TGCAGCGTTGGATATGACAGCGATTCACCCCTCCACTTT.

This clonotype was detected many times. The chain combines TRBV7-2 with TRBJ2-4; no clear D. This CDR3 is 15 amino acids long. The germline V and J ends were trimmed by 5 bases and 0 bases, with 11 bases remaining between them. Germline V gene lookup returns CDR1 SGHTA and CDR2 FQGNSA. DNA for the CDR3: TGTGCCAGCAGCCCGTCAAACCTAGCCAAAAACATTCAGTACTTC. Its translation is CASSPSNLAKNIQYF.

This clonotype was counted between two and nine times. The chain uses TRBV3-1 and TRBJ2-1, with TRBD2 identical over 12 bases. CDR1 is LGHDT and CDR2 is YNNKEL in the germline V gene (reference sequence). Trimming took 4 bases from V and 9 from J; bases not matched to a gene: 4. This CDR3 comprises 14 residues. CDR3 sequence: CASSLGTSGFEQFF. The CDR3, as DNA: TGTGCCAGCAGCCTCGGGACTAGCGGGTTTGAGCAGTTCTTC.

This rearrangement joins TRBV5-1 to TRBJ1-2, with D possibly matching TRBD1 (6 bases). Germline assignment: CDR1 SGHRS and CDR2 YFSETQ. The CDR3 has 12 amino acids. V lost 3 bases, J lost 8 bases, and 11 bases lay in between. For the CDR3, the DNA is TGCGCCAGCAGCTCGGACAGTCAGGGCTACACCTTC. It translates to CASSSDSQGYTF.

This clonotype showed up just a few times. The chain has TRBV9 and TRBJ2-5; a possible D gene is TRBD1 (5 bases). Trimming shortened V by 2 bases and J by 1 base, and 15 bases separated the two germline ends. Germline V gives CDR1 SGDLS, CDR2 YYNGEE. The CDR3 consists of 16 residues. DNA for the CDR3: TGTGCCAGCAGCGTTTCCCTGGGCGACAGCCAAGAGACCCAGTACTTC. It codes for CASSVSLGDSQETQYF.

DNA of the CDR3: TGTGCCAGCAGCTTAGGGGGAGTCGGAAGATACGAGCAGTACTTC. It codes for CASSLGGVGRYEQYF. The chain combines TRBV7-9 with TRBJ2-7; TRBD2 is a possible D gene (5 bases). Germline lookup yields CDR1 SEHNR and CDR2 FQNEAQ (reference sequence). The V gene lost 1 base and the J gene lost 4 bases, with 14 bases spanning the gap. The CDR3 loop spans 15 amino acids.

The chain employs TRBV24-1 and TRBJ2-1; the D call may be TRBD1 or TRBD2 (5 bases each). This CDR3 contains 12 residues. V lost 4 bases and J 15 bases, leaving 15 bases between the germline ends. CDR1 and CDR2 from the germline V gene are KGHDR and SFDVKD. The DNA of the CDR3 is TGTGCCACCAGTGAGCGTGGGACCTTACGGTTCTTC. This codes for CATSERGTLRFF.

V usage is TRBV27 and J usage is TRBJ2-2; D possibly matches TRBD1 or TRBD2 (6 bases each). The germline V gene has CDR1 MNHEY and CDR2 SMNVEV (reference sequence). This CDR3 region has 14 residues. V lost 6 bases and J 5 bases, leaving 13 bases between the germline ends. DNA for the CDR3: TGTGCCAGCAGACAGGGACTCCGGACCGGGGAGCTGTTTTTT. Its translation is CASRQGLRTGELFF.

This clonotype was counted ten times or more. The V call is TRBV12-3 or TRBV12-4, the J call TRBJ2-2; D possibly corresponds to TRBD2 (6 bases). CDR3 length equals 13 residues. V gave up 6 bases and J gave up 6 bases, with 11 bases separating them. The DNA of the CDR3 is TGTGCCAGCAGCCCGGGGGTTGCCGGGGAGCTGTTTTTT. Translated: CASSPGVAGELFF.

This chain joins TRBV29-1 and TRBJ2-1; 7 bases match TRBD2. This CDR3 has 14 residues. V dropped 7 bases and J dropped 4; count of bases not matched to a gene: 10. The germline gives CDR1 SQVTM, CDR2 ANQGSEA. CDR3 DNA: TGCAGCGCTGTGGGGACTAACCAATACAATGAGCAGTTCTTC. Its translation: CSAVGTNQYNEQFF.

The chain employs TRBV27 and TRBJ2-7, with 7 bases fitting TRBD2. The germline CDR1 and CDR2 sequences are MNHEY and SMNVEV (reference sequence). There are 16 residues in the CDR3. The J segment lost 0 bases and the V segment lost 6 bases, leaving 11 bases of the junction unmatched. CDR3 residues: CASRPLIAGDSYEQYF. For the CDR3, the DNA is TGTGCCAGCAGGCCCCTCATAGCGGGCGACTCCTACGAGCAGTACTTC.

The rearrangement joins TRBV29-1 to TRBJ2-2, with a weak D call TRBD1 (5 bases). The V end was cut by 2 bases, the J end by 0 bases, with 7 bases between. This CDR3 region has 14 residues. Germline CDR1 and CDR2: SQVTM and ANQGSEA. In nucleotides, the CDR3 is TGCAGCGTTGAACCACAGGCGAACACCGGGGAGCTGTTTTTT. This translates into CSVEPQANTGELFF.